This entry lists 20 T cell receptor beta chains sequenced from one sample in a study of CD8 T cells in ankylosing spondylitis. A single record per CDR3 protein comes from TCRdb applying MiXCR to the 5' RACE reads. Among some 120,000 distinct CDR3 sequences listed, roughly 13% were seen once. Sequenced: blood, either unsorted or a sorted T cell fraction (not recorded which). These receptors were taken from a female donor with ankylosing spondylitis or in good health (not recorded which).

This clonotype has at least ten counts. V usage is TRBV12-3 or TRBV12-4 and J usage is TRBJ2-5, with TRBD2 matching over 8 bases. V lost 5 bases and J lost 4; bases outside the gene matches: 6. The CDR3 extends over 14 amino acids. The CDR3 spells CASSAGRGGETQYF. The CDR3 DNA reads TGTGCCAGCAGTGCGGGTCGGGGGGGAGAGACCCAGTACTTC.

This clonotype was picked up many times. J is TRBJ2-3 and V is TRBV25-1; D gene uncertain. Germline V gene lookup returns CDR1 MGHDK and CDR2 SYGVNS. The CDR3 is made up of 13 amino acids. Trimming cost V 8 bases and J 2 bases, with 11 bases left between them. The CDR3 DNA is TGTGCCAGCGAAGGCCTGAACACAGATACGCAGTATTTT. Its translation is CASEGLNTDTQYF.

The chain links TRBV12-3 or TRBV12-4 to TRBJ2-7; the match to TRBD1 covers 9 bases. The CDR3 totals 16 residues. The junction had 9 bases not matched to a gene; V was cut back by 4 bases and J by 2 bases. The CDR3 sequence is CASSWGDRAPTYEQYF. The DNA of the CDR3 is TGTGCCAGCAGTTGGGGGGACAGGGCGCCGACCTACGAGCAGTACTTC.

This clonotype was observed at least ten times. The V gene is TRBV27, the J gene TRBJ2-1; 10 bases align to TRBD2. This CDR3 has 15 residues. Per the germline V gene, CDR1 is MNHEY and CDR2 is SMNVEV (reference sequence). V was clipped by 5 bases and J by 4 bases; unmatched bases: 5. DNA for the CDR3: TGTGCCAGCAGTCCAACTAGCGGGATTTACAATGAGCAGTTCTTC. Its protein product is CASSPTSGIYNEQFF.

The table lists this clonotype with many counts. This chain uses TRBV5-1 with TRBJ2-2; no clear D. V was shortened by 1 base and J by 1 base, with 8 bases between the two germline ends. Germline V lookup: CDR1 SGHRS, CDR2 YFSETQ. The CDR3 loop spans 15 amino acids. CDR3 loop: CASSLRTGNTGELFF. The DNA for the CDR3 is TGCGCCAGCAGCTTGCGGACGGGGAACACCGGGGAGCTGTTTTTT.

This clonotype has at least ten counts. The rearrangement links TRBV6-5 to TRBJ2-5, with a tentative D call TRBD2 (6 bases). Germline CDR1 reads MNHEY; CDR2 reads SVGAGI. CDR3 length: 12 amino acids. V was pared by 7 bases and J by 5 bases, with 11 bases between. The CDR3 DNA reads as TGTGCCAGCAAGCGGAGCGGGGAGACCCAGTACTTC. Its protein product is CASKRSGETQYF.

The sample holds a few counts of this clonotype. The rearrangement links TRBV6-6 to TRBJ2-7, with D unresolved. V lost 6 bases and J 4 bases, leaving 13 bases between the germline ends. Germline CDR1 reads MNHNY; CDR2 reads SVGAGI (reference sequence). This CDR3 is built from 13 residues. The CDR3 nucleotides read TGTGCCAGCAGCATAATGCAAGGATACGAGCAGTACTTC. Amino acid sequence: CASSIMQGYEQYF.

Only a few counts were recorded for this clonotype. The V call is TRBV19, the J call TRBJ2-3, with TRBD1 matching 7 bases. The V and J ends lost 4 bases and 2 bases, in that order; junction bases with no gene match: 3. The CDR3 is 14 amino acids. Per the germline V gene, CDR1 is LNHDA and CDR2 is SQIVND (reference sequence). CDR3 region: CASSRGQYTDTQYF. As DNA, the CDR3 is TGTGCCAGTAGTAGGGGACAGTACACAGATACGCAGTATTTT.

This clonotype has ten or more counts. This sequence joins TRBV7-2 and TRBJ1-1; 8 bases align to TRBD1. The junction had 6 bases not matched to a gene; V was cut back by 1 base and J by 8 bases. This CDR3 region has 14 residues. Per germline, CDR1 SGHTA and CDR2 FQGNSA. The CDR3 sequence is CASSLDRGVVEAFF. The CDR3 DNA sequence: TGTGCCAGCAGCTTAGACAGGGGGGTTGTCGAAGCTTTCTTT.

The genes are TRBV29-1 and TRBJ2-5; 9 bases align to TRBD1. The germline CDR1 and CDR2 sequences are SQVTM and ANQGSEA. V lost 5 bases to trimming and J lost 5 bases; unmatched junction nucleotides: 9. The CDR3 is 14 residues long. The CDR3 sequence is CSVSQGTGTETQYF. The CDR3 DNA is TGCAGCGTTAGCCAGGGGACAGGGACGGAGACCCAGTACTTC.

The CDR3 DNA reads TGTGCCAGCAGCCGACAAACGAACACCGGGGAGCTGTTTTTT. This gives the protein CASSRQTNTGELFF. The gene calls are TRBV12-3 or TRBV12-4 and TRBJ2-2; D unclear. There are 14 residues in the CDR3. V was trimmed by 6 bases and J by 0 bases, leaving 8 bases between them.

J is TRBJ2-1 and V is TRBV30; the D gene could be TRBD1 or TRBD2 (6 bases each). With 5 bases removed from V and 1 base from J, the gap between germline ends came to 9 bases. CDR3 length equals 13 residues. Germline-derived CDR1 and CDR2 are GTSNPN and SVGIG (reference sequence). The CDR3 coding sequence is TGTGCCTGGCGGGGGCCGTCCTACAATGAGCAGTTCTTC. This gives the protein CAWRGPSYNEQFF. Using reference TRBV30 and TRBJ2-1 for the parts outside the CDR3, the full variable domain is SQTIHQWPATLVQPVGSPLSLECTVEGTSNPNLYWYRQAAGRGLQLLFYSVGIGQISSEVPQNLSASRPQDRQFILSSKKLLLSDSGFYLCAWRGPSYNEQFFGPGTRLTVL.

Of note for this clonotype: A read error may explain this, as a much larger clone is one base away. The CDR3 does not close with the conserved phenylalanine or tryptophan, likely indicating a read error. The V and J genes are TRBV20-1 and TRBJ2-2; possible D gene TRBD1, 7 bases. CDR1 is DFQATT and CDR2 is SNEGSKA in the germline V gene (reference sequence). V was trimmed by 4 bases and J by 6 bases, leaving 12 bases between them. The CDR3 has 13 residues. The CDR3 sequence is CSATGGGAGELFL. CDR3 nucleotide sequence: TGCAGTGCTACAGGGGGAGGAGCCGGGGAGCTGTTTCTT.

This clonotype was seen at least ten times. The chain links TRBV6-1 to TRBJ2-3, with no clear D. Germline assignment: CDR1 MNHNS and CDR2 SASEGT. V lost 5 bases and J lost 6, with 12 bases in between. This CDR3 is 13 amino acids long. CDR3 in amino acids: CASSMLASDTQYF. CDR3 bases: TGTGCCAGCAGTATGTTAGCTTCTGATACGCAGTATTTT.

This clonotype was detected only a few times. This chain links TRBV12-3 or TRBV12-4 with TRBJ2-7; no clear D. The CDR3 spans 12 residues. V was shortened by 0 bases and J by 4 bases, with 4 bases between the two germline ends. The CDR3 DNA is TGTGCCAGCAGTTTAGCGGGGTACGAGCAGTACTTC. Protein sequence: CASSLAGYEQYF.

This clonotype showed up just a few times. The rearrangement links TRBV5-5 to TRBJ2-1, with D uncertain. Deletions cut 5 bases from V and 9 bases from J, with 15 bases between. CDR3 length: 13 amino acids. CDR1 SGHKS and CDR2 YYEKEE come from the germline V gene (reference sequence). The CDR3 bases are TGTGCCAGCAGTCCCGGTGGGTCGAGTGAGCAGTTCTTC. Translation gives CASSPGGSSEQFF.

In its sample, this clonotype was seen many times. The chain combines TRBV20-1 with TRBJ2-1; possibly TRBD1 for D (6 bases). Trimming shortened V by 5 bases and J by 1 base, and 15 bases separated the two germline ends. CDR3 length equals 15 residues. CDR1 DFQATT and CDR2 SNEGSKA come from the germline V gene (reference sequence). The CDR3 coding sequence is TGCAGTGCTTACAAGGGGGATTATTCCTACAATGAGCAGTTCTTC. Its translation is CSAYKGDYSYNEQFF.

This chain links TRBV6-1 with TRBJ2-7; 8 nucleotides align to TRBD1. Germline V gene lookup returns CDR1 MNHNS and CDR2 SASEGT. This CDR3 is built from 14 residues. The V segment lost 2 bases and the J segment 7 bases; nucleotides outside the gene matches: 7. The CDR3 region has the DNA TGTGCCAGCAGTGAAAGGACAGGGATCGGGGAGCAGTACTTC. It yields the protein CASSERTGIGEQYF.

The V gene is TRBV20-1, the J gene TRBJ2-3, with D unclear. V dropped 5 bases and J dropped 1 base, with 10 bases sitting between them. The CDR3 covers 13 residues. Looked up from germline, CDR1 is DFQATT and CDR2 is SNEGSKA (reference sequence). In nucleotides, the CDR3 is TGCAGTGCTCCCTCTATAGGCACAGATACGCAGTATTTT. This gives the protein CSAPSIGTDTQYF.

This clonotype was counted between two and nine times. The rearrangement links TRBV11-1 to TRBJ2-1; 7 nucleotides agree with TRBD2. Germline-derived CDR1 and CDR2 are SGHAT and FQDESV (reference sequence). The ends lost 2 bases at V and 0 bases at J; junction bases unmatched: 16. The CDR3 is made up of 20 amino acids. DNA of the CDR3: TGTGCCAGCAGCTTAATCCTATTTGGGTGGCGGGAGAGCTCCTACAATGAGCAGTTCTTC. The encoded protein is CASSLILFGWRESSYNEQFF. Full variable domain (remainder filled in from reference TRBV11-1 and TRBJ2-1): EAEVAQSPRYKITEKSQAVAFWCDPISGHATLYWYRQILGQGPELLVQFQDESVVDDSQLPKDRFSAERLKGVDSTLKIQPAELGDSAMYLCASSLILFGWRESSYNEQFFGPGTRLTVL.